The 10 T cell receptor beta chains below come from one sample, sequenced in a study of blood T cell repertoires in COVID-19. Here immunoSEQ multiplex PCR was the method, and the copy in TCRdb shows in-frame clones only, minus some. The sample records about 170,000 clones, around 85% being singletons. Sequencing was done on a sample of peripheral blood. All receptors come from a woman aged 55 to 70 with COVID-19, enrolled during active disease.

The chain has TRBV29-1 and TRBJ1-2, with TRBD1 as a possible D gene (5 bases). Germline CDR1 SQVTM, CDR2 ANQGSEA. The CDR3 loop spans 14 amino acids. Trimming cost V 0 bases and J 5 bases, with 13 bases left between them. The CDR3 DNA sequence: TGCAGCGTTGAAGATCATCGGGGGGTATATGGCTACACCTTC. Amino acid sequence: CSVEDHRGVYGYTF.

The CDR3 bases are TGTGCCAGCAGCCGTATGACAGGTGATTCCTACGAGCAGTACTTC. Translation: CASSRMTGDSYEQYF. The V call is TRBV7-9, the J call TRBJ2-7; possible D gene TRBD1, 6 bases. Germline CDR1 is SEHNR and CDR2 is FQNEAQ (reference sequence). Between the trimmed V and J ends, which lost 5 bases and 1 base, there was a span of 15 bases. The CDR3 has 15 amino acids.

The chain is built from TRBV10-3 and TRBJ2-2, with 7 bases that match TRBD1. Germline lookup yields CDR1 ENHRY and CDR2 SYGVKD. The CDR3 sequence is 14 residues long. V gave up 9 bases and J gave up 4 bases; unmatched junction bases: 8. The DNA for the CDR3 is TGTGCCATGGGTGACAGGGCCCTCACCGGGGAGCTGTTTTTT. It encodes CAMGDRALTGELFF.

The V and J genes are TRBV29-1 and TRBJ2-3; tentatively, D is TRBD2 (6 bases). Germline V gene lookup returns CDR1 SQVTM and CDR2 ANQGSEA. This CDR3 comprises 12 residues. Trimming shortened V by 3 bases and J by 4 bases, and 8 bases separated the two germline ends. The DNA of the CDR3 is TGCAGCGTTGAGGAGGGCTCAGATACGCAGTATTTT. Protein sequence: CSVEEGSDTQYF.

The V and J genes are TRBV27 and TRBJ2-2; TRBD1 matches at 9 bases. Germline trimming cut 4 bases from V and 5 bases from J; bases unmatched to any gene: 5. This CDR3 contains 15 residues. Germline loops: CDR1 MNHEY, CDR2 SMNVEV (reference sequence). The CDR3 DNA sequence: TGTGCCAGCAGTTCCCAAGGACAGGGGACCGGGGAGCTGTTTTTT. Translation gives CASSSQGQGTGELFF.

This chain joins TRBV6-5 and TRBJ1-4, with a tentative D call TRBD1 (5 bases). Germline V lookup: CDR1 MNHEY, CDR2 SVGAGI. This CDR3 region has 13 residues. V lost 8 bases and J 8 bases, leaving 15 bases between the germline ends. CDR3 DNA sequence: TGTGCCAGCCGCGCGAGCCGGGGGGAAAAACTGTTTTTT. This encodes CASRASRGEKLFF.

J is TRBJ2-2 and V is TRBV9, with D perhaps TRBD1 (5 bases). CDR1 SGDLS and CDR2 YYNGEE come from the germline V gene. The CDR3 spans 14 residues. The V and J ends lost 5 bases and 4 bases respectively, with 12 bases between them. The CDR3 loop reads CASRGTGATGELFF. CDR3 nucleotides: TGTGCCAGCAGGGGAACAGGAGCCACCGGGGAGCTGTTTTTT.

CDR3 in DNA: TGTGCCTGGAGTGTGCAGTCCAATCAGCCCCAGCATTTT. Residues: CAWSVQSNQPQHF. The V call is TRBV30, the J call TRBJ1-5; D is unclear. Germline V gives CDR1 GTSNPN, CDR2 SVGIG (reference sequence). The CDR3 covers 13 residues. Trimming took 0 bases from V and 3 from J, leaving 6 bases between them.

The chain carries TRBV7-2 and TRBJ2-1; D possibly corresponds to TRBD2 (5 bases). The germline gives CDR1 SGHTA, CDR2 FQGNSA. Between the trimmed V and J ends, which lost 5 bases and 9 bases, there was a span of 5 bases. The CDR3 contains 10 residues. The CDR3 is CASSEGEQFF. CDR3 bases: TGTGCCAGCAGCGAGGGTGAGCAGTTCTTC.

Only one count was recorded for this clone. This sequence joins TRBV25-1 and TRBJ1-4; TRBD1 agrees at 7 bases. The germline V gene has CDR1 MGHDK and CDR2 SYGVNS. The V gene end was trimmed by 6 bases and the J gene end by 6 bases; junction bases not matched to a gene: 13. CDR3 size: 16 residues. CDR3 sequence: CASSRRVRGRDEKLFF. In DNA, the CDR3 is TGTGCCAGCAGCCGGAGAGTGAGGGGGCGAGATGAAAAACTGTTTTTT.